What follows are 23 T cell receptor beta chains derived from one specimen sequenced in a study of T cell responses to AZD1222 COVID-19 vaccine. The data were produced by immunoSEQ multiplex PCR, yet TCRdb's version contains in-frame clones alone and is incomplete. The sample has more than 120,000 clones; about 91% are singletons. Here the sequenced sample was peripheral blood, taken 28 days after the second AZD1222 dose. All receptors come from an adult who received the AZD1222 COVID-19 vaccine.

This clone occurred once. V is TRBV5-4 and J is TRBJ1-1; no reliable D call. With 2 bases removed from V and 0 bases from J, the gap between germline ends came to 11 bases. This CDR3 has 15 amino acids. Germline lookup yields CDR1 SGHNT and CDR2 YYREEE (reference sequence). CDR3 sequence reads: CASSFSGSLNTEAFF. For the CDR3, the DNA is TGTGCCAGCAGCTTCTCGGGGAGTTTGAACACTGAAGCTTTCTTT. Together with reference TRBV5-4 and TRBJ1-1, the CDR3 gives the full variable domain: ETGVTQSPTHLIKTRGQQVTLRCSSQSGHNTVSWYQQALGQGPQFIFQYYREEENGRGNFPPRFSGLQFPNYSSELNVNALELDDSALYLCASSFSGSLNTEAFFGQGTRLTVV.

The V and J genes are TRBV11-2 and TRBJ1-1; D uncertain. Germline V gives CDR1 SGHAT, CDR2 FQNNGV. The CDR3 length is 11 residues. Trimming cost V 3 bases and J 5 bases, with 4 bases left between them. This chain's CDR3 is CASSFSTEAFF. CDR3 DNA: TGTGCCAGCAGCTTCTCTACTGAAGCTTTCTTT.

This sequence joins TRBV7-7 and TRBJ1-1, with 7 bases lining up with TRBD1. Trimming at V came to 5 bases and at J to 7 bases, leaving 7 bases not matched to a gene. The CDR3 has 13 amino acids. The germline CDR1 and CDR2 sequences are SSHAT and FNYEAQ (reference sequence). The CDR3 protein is CASSPDRLGEAFF. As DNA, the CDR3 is TGTGCCAGCAGCCCGGACAGGCTTGGTGAAGCTTTCTTT. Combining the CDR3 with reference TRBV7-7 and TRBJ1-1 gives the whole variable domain GAGVSQSPRYKVTKRGQDVTLRCDPISSHATLYWYQQALGQGPEFLTYFNYEAQPDKSGLPSDRFSAERPEGSISTLTIQRTEQRDSAMYRCASSPDRLGEAFFGQGTRLTVV.

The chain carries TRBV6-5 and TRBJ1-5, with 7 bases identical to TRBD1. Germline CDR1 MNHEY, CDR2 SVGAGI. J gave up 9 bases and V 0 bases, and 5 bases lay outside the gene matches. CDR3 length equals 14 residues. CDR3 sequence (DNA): TGTGCCAGCAGTTACTCGGAGGGGGCGTCGCCCCAGCATTTT. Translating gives CASSYSEGASPQHF.

CDR3 amino acids: CASSMDRRLQRLNTGELFF. The CDR3 DNA sequence: TGTGCCAGTAGTATGGATCGGCGACTCCAGCGTTTGAACACCGGGGAGCTGTTTTTT. This rearrangement joins TRBV19 to TRBJ2-2; the D is unclear. CDR3 length equals 19 residues. The germline V gene encodes CDR1 LNHDA and CDR2 SQIVND (reference sequence). V was clipped by 3 bases and J by 1 base, with 21 bases between them. Combining the CDR3 with reference TRBV19 and TRBJ2-2 gives the whole variable domain DGGITQSPKYLFRKEGQNVTLSCEQNLNHDAMYWYRQDPGQGLRLIYYSQIVNDFQKGDIAEGYSVSREKKESFPLTVTSAQKNPTAFYLCASSMDRRLQRLNTGELFFGEGSRLTVL.

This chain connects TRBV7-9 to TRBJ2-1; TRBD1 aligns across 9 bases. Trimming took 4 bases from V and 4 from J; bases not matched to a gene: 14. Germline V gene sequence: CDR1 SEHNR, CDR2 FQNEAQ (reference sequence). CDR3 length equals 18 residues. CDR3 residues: CASSSGTGTRGRYNEQFF. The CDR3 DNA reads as TGTGCCAGCAGCTCCGGGACAGGGACGAGGGGTAGATACAATGAGCAGTTCTTC.

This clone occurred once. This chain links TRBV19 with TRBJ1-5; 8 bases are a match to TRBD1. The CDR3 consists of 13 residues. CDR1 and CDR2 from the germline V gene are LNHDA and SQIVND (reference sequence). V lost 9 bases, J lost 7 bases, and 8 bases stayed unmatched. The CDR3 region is CASRQGRWQPQHF. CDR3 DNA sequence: TGTGCCAGCAGACAGGGGAGGTGGCAGCCCCAGCATTTT. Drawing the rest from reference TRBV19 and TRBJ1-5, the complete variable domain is DGGITQSPKYLFRKEGQNVTLSCEQNLNHDAMYWYRQDPGQGLRLIYYSQIVNDFQKGDIAEGYSVSREKKESFPLTVTSAQKNPTAFYLCASRQGRWQPQHFGDGTRLSIL.

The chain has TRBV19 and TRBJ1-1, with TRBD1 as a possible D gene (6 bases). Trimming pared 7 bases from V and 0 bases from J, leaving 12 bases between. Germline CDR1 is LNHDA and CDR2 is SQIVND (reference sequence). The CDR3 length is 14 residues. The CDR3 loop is CASTIGTLNTEAFF. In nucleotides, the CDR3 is TGTGCCAGTACCATAGGGACACTGAACACTGAAGCTTTCTTT.

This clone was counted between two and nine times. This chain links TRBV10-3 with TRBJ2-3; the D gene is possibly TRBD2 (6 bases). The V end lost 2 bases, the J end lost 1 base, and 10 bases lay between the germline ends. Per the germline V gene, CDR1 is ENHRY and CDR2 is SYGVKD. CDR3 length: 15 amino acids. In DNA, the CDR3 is TGTGCCATCAGTGAGACTAGCTCTGGCACAGATACGCAGTATTTT. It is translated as CAISETSSGTDTQYF.

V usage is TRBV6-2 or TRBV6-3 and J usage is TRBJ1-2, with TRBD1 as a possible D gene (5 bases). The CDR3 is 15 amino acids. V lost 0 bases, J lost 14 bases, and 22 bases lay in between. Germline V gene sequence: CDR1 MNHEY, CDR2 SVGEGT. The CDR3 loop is CASSYSGAGGASRTF. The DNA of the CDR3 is TGTGCCAGCAGTTACTCTGGGGCAGGCGGTGCTTCGCGGACCTTC.

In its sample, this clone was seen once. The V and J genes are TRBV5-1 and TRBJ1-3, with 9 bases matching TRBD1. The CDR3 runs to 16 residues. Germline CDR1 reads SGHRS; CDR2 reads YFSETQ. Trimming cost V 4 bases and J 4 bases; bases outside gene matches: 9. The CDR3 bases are TGCGCCAGCAGCCCTAACCCGGGACAGGGAGGAAACACCATATATTTT. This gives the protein CASSPNPGQGGNTIYF.

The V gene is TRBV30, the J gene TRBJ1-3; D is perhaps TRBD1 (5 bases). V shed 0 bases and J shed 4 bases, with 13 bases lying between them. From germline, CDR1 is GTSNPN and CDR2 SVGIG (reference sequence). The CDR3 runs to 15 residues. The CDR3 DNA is TGTGCCTGGAGTGTCGGGGGAGGGTCGGGAAACACCATATATTTT. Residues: CAWSVGGGSGNTIYF.

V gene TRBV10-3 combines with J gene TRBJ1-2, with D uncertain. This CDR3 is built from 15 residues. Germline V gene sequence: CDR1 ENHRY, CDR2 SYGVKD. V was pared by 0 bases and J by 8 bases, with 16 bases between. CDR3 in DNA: TGTGCCATCAGTGAGTCAAGGGTTCTGCCCCGGGGCTACACCTTC. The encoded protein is CAISESRVLPRGYTF.

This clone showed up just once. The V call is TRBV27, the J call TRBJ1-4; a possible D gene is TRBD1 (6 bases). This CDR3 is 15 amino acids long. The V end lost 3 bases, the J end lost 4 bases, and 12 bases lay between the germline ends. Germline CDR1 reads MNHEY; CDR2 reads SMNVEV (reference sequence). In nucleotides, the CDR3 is TGTGCCAGCAGTTTCAGGGGCCGCTTTAATGAAAAACTGTTTTTT. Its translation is CASSFRGRFNEKLFF.

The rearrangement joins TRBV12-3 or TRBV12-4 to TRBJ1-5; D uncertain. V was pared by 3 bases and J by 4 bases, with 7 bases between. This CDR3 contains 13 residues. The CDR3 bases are TGTGCCAGCAGTTTCGCTAGGAATCAGCCCCAGCATTTT. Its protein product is CASSFARNQPQHF.

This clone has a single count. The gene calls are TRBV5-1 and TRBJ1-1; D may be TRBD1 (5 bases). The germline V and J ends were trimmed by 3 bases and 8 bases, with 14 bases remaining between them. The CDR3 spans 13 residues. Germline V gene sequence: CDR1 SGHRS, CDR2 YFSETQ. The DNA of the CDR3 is TGCGCCAGCAGCTGGACAACGACAGCCGAAGCTTTCTTT. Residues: CASSWTTTAEAFF.

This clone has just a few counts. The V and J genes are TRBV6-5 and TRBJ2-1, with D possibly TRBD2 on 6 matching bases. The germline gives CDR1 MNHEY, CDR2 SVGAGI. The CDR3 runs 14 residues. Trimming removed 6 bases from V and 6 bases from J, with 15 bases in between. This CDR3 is CASREGIAVNEQFF. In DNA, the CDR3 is TGTGCCAGCAGGGAGGGAATAGCAGTCAATGAGCAGTTCTTC.

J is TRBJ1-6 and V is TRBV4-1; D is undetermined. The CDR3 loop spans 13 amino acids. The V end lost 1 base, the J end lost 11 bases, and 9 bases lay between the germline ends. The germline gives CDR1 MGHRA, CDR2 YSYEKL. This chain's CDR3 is CASSQVGLTPLHF. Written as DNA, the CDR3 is TGCGCCAGCAGCCAAGTCGGTTTAACACCCCTCCACTTT.

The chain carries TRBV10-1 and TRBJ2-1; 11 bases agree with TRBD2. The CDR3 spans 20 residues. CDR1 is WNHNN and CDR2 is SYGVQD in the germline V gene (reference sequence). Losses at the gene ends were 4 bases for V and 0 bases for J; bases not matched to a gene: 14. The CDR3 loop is CASSGPPRLAGLNSYNEQFF. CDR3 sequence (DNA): TGCGCCAGCAGTGGACCCCCCAGACTAGCGGGGTTGAACTCCTACAATGAGCAGTTCTTC.

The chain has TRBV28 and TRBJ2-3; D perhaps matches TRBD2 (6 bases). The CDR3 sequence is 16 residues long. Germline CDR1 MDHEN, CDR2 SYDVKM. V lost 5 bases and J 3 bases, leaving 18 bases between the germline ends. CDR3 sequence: CASSQDGSDKTDTQYF. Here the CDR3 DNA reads TGTGCCAGCAGTCAAGACGGGAGCGATAAAACAGATACGCAGTATTTT.

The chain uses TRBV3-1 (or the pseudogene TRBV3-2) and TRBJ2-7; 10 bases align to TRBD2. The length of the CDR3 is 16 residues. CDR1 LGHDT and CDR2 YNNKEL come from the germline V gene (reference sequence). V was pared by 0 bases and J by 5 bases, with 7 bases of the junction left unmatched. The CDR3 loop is CASSQEASGSLDEQYF. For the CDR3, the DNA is TGTGCCAGCAGCCAAGAGGCTAGCGGGAGTCTCGACGAGCAGTACTTC.

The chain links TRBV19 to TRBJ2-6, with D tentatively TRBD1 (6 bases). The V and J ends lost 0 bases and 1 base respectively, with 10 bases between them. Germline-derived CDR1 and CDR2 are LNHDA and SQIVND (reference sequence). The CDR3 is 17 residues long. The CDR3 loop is CASSIDRGWSGANVLTF. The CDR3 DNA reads TGTGCCAGTAGTATAGACAGGGGTTGGTCTGGGGCCAACGTCCTGACTTTC.

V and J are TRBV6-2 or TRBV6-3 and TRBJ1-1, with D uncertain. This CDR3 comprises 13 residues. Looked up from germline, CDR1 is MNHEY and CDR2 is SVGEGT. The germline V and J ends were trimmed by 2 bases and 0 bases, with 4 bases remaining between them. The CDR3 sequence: CASSYTLNTEAFF. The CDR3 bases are TGTGCCAGCAGTTACACCCTGAACACTGAAGCTTTCTTT.